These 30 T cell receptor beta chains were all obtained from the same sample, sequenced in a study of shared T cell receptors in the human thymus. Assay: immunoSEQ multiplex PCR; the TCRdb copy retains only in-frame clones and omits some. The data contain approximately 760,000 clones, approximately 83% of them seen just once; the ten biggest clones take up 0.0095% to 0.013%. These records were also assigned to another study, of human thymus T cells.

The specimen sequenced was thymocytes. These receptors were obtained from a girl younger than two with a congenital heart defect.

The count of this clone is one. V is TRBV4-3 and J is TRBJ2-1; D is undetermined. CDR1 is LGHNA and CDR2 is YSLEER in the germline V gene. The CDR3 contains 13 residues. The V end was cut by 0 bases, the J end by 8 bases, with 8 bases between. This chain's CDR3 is CASSQDLSYEQFF. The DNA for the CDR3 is TGCGCCAGCAGCCAAGATCTAAGTTATGAGCAGTTCTTC.

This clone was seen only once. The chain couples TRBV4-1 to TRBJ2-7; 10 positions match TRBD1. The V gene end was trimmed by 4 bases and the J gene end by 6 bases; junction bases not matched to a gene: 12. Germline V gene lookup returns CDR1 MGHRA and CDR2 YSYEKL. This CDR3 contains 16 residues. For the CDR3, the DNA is TGCGCCAGCAGCCCCCGGGGGGGACAGGGGACCACCGAGCAGTACTTC. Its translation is CASSPRGGQGTTEQYF.

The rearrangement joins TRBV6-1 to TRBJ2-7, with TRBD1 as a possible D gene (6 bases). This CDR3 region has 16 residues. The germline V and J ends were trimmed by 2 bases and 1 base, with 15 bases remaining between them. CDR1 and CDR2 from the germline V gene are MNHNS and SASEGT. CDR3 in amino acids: CASSESDRGLSYEQYF. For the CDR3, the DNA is TGTGCCAGCAGTGAATCGGACAGAGGGTTATCCTACGAGCAGTACTTC.

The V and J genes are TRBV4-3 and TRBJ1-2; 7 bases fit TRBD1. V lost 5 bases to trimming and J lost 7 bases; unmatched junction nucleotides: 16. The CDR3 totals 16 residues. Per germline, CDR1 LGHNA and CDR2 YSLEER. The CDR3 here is CASSETGRRVHSGYTF. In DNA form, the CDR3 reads TGCGCCAGCAGCGAGACAGGGAGGCGGGTTCATTCTGGCTACACCTTC.

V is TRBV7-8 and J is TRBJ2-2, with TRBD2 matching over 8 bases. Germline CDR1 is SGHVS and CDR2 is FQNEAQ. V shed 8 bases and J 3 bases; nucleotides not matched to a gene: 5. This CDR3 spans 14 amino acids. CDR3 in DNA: TGTGCCAGCTGGCGCGGGGGGCACACCGGGGAGCTGTTTTTT. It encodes CASWRGGHTGELFF.

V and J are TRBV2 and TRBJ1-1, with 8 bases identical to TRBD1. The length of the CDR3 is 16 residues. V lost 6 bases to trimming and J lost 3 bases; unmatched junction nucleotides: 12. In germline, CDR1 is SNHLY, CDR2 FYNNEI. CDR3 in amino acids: CASRERKTGVYTEAFF. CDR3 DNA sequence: TGTGCCAGCAGGGAAAGAAAGACAGGGGTTTACACTGAAGCTTTCTTT.

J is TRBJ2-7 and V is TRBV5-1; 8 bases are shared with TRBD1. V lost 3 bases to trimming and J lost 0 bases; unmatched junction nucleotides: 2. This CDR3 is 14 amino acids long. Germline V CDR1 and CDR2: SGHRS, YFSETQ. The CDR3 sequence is CASSWGQVSYEQYF. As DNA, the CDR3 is TGCGCCAGCAGCTGGGGACAGGTCTCCTACGAGCAGTACTTC.

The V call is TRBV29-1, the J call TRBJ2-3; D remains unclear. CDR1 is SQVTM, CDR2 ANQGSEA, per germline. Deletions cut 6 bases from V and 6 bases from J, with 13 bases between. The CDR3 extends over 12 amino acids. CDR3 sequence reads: CSVRPDGDTQYF. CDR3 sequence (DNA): TGCAGCGTACGCCCCGACGGGGATACGCAGTATTTT.

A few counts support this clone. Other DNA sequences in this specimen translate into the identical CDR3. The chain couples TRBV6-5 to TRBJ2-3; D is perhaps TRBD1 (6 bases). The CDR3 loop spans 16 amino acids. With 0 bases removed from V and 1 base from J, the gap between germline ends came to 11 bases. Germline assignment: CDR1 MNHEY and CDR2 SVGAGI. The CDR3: CASSYSSGQGTDTQYF. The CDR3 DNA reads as TGTGCCAGCAGTTACTCATCGGGACAAGGCACAGATACGCAGTATTTT.

CDR3 nucleotides: TGTGCCAGCAGCCCCAGGACGGAGGATACAGATACGCAGTATTTT. This sequence encodes CASSPRTEDTDTQYF. The chain links TRBV7-7 to TRBJ2-3; tentatively, D is TRBD2 (5 bases). Trimming pared 5 bases from V and 3 bases from J, leaving 15 bases between. Germline V lookup: CDR1 SSHAT, CDR2 FNYEAQ (reference sequence). The CDR3 has 15 amino acids.

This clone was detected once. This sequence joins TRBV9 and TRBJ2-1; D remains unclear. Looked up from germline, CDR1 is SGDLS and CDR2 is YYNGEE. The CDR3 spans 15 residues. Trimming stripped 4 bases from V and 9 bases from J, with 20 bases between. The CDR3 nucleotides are TGTGCCAGCAGCCCCCAACTTCGTAGTACGGTTGAGCAGTTCTTC. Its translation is CASSPQLRSTVEQFF.

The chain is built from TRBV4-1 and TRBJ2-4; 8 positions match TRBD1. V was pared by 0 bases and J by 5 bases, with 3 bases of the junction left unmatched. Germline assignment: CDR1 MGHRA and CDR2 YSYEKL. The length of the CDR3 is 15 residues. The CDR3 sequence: CASSQDNRGENIQYF. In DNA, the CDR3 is TGCGCCAGCAGCCAAGACAACAGGGGGGAAAACATTCAGTACTTC.

In nucleotides, the CDR3 is TGTGCCAGCAGTTACAGGATGACAGAAGTCTATGGCTACACCTTC. Residues: CASSYRMTEVYGYTF. This rearrangement joins TRBV27 to TRBJ1-2, with D possibly being TRBD1 (5 bases). Germline V gives CDR1 MNHEY, CDR2 SMNVEV (reference sequence). There are 15 residues in the CDR3. V lost 4 bases, J lost 4 bases, and 16 bases lay in between.

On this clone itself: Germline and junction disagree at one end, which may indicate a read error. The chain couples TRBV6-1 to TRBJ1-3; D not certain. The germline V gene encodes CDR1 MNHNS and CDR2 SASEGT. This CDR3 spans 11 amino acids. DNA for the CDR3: TGTGCCAGCAATTCCGGGAGTATCCCCCTATTT. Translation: CASNSGSIPLF.

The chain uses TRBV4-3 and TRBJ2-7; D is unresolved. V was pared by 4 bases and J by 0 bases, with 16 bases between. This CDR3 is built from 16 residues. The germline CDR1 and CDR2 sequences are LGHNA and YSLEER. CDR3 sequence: CASSPLPHPSSYEQYF. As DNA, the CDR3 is TGCGCCAGCAGCCCCCTCCCGCATCCGAGCTCCTACGAGCAGTACTTC.

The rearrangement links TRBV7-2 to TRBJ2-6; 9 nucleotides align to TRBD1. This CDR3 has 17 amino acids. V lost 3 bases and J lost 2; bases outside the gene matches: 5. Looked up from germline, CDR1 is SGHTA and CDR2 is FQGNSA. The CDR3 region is CASSFDRGKPGANVLTF. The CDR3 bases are TGTGCCAGCAGCTTTGACAGGGGGAAACCTGGGGCCAACGTCCTGACTTTC.

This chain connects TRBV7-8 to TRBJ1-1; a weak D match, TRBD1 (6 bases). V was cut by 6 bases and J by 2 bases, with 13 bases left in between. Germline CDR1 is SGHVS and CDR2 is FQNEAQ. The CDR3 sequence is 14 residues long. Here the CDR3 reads CASSAGEINTEAFF. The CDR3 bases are TGTGCCAGCAGTGCAGGGGAGATAAACACTGAAGCTTTCTTT.

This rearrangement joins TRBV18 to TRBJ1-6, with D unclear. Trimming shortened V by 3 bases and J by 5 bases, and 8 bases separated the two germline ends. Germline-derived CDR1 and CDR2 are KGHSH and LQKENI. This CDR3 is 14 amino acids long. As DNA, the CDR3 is TGTGCCAGCTCACCGGCAGTAAATAATTCACCCCTCCACTTT. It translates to CASSPAVNNSPLHF. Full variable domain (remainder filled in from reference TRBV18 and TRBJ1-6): NAGVMQNPRHLVRRRGQEARLRCSPMKGHSHVYWYRQLPEEGLKFMVYLQKENIIDESGMPKERFSAEFPKEGPSILRIQQVVRGDSAAYFCASSPAVNNSPLHFGNGTRLTVT.

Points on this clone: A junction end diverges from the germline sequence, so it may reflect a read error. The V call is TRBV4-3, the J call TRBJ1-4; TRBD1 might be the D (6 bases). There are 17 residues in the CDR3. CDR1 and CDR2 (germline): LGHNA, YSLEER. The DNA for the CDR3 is TGCGCCAGCAGCCAAGATGGGGCCCGGGGGGCTAAAGAAAAACTGTTTTTT. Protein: CASSQDGARGAKEKLFF.

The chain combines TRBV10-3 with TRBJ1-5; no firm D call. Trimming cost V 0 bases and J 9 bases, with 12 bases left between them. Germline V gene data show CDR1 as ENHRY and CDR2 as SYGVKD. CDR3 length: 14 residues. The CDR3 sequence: CAISESRGSRPQHF. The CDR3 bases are TGTGCCATCAGTGAGTCGCGGGGAAGCCGGCCCCAGCATTTT.

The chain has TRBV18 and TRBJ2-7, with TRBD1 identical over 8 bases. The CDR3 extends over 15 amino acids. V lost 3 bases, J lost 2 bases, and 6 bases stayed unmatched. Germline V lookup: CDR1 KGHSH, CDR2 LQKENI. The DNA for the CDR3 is TGTGCCAGCTCACCCAAGGACAGGGAACCCTACGAGCAGTACTTC. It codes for CASSPKDREPYEQYF.

CDR3 in DNA: TGTGCCAGCAGCCGTACGCGGGGGATAGGTGAGCAGTTCTTC. Translating it yields CASSRTRGIGEQFF. The rearrangement links TRBV6-5 to TRBJ2-1; TRBD2 agrees at 7 bases. CDR1 is MNHEY, CDR2 SVGAGI, per germline. The CDR3 is made up of 14 amino acids. V lost 6 bases and J lost 9; bases outside the gene matches: 11.

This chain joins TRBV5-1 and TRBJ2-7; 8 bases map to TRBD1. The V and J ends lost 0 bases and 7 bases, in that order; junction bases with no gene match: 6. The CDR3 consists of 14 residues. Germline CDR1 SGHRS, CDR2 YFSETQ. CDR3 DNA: TGCGCCAGCAGCTTGGCGCATGACAGGGGTGAGCAGTACTTC. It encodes CASSLAHDRGEQYF.

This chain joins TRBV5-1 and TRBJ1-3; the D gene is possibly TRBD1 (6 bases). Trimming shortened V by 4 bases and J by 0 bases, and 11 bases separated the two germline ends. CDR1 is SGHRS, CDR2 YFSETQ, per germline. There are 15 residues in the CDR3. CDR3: CASSTTGRSGNTIYF. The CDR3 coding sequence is TGCGCCAGCAGCACTACAGGGCGCTCTGGAAACACCATATATTTT.

In DNA, the CDR3 is TGTGCCACCAGCAGGCCAGGGGTTAACTATGGCTACACCTTC. It encodes CATSRPGVNYGYTF. This chain uses TRBV15 with TRBJ1-2; a possible D gene is TRBD1 (6 bases). In germline, CDR1 is LNHNV, CDR2 YYDKDF (reference sequence). V lost 3 bases and J lost 1, with 9 bases in between. The CDR3 loop spans 14 amino acids.

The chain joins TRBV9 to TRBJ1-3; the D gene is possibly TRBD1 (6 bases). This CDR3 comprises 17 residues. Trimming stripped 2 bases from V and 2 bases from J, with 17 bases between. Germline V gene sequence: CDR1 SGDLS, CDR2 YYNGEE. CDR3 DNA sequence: TGTGCCAGCAGCGTCTCAGAGGGGGGGTCCGCTGGAAACACCATATATTTT. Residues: CASSVSEGGSAGNTIYF.

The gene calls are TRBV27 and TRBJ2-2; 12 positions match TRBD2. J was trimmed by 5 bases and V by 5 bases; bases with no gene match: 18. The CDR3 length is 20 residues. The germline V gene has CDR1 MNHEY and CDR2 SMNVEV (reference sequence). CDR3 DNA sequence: TGTGCCAGCAGTACCGCCCTAGCGGGGGGGCCGGGTTTTCGGACCGGGGAGCTGTTTTTT. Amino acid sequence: CASSTALAGGPGFRTGELFF.

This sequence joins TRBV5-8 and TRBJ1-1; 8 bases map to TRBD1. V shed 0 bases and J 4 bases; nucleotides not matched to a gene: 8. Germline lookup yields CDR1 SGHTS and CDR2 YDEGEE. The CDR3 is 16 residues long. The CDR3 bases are TGTGCCAGCAGCTTGGCCCACTGGACAGGGAGCACTGAAGCTTTCTTT. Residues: CASSLAHWTGSTEAFF.

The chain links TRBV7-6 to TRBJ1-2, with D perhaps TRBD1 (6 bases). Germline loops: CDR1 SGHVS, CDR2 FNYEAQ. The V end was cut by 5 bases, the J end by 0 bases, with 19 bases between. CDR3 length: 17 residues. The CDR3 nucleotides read TGTGCCAGCAGCGAAACTATTCTGGGGGCTGCTAACTATGGCTACACCTTC. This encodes CASSETILGAANYGYTF.

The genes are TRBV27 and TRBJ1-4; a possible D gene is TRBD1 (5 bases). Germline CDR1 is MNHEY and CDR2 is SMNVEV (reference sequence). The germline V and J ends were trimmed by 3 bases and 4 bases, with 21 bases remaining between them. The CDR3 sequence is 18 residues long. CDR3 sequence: CASSFIAEGRRLNEKLFF. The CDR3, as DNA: TGTGCCAGCAGTTTTATCGCGGAGGGGAGAAGGCTTAATGAAAAACTGTTTTTT.